Many counts were recorded for the clone carrying this T cell receptor beta chain. Its antigen is not identified. The source of the sample is a study of spatial heterogeneity in lung cancer. Single TCR cDNA molecules each had their own unique molecular identifier. TCRdb itself ran the 5' RACE reads through MiXCR, one entry per CDR3 protein. The sample records tens of thousands of distinct CDR3 sequences, approximately 8% being singletons. Time point: sample taken at primary tumor resection. The donors, 72 patients with untreated early-stage non-small cell lung cancer, provided the samples. Sequencing was performed on whole RNA extracted from tumor and nontumor lung tissue, or from frozen PBMC, and the material was left unsorted. Overall study findings and caveats: At resection, ubiquitous expanded tumor TCRs appeared in blood more than at follow-up.

The TCR originated in a male donor with early-stage non-small cell lung cancer. The material was PBMCs, obtained at surgery.

The CDR3 spells CASSVKHSQQEQFF. The CDR3 DNA sequence: TGTGCCAGCAGCGTCAAACACAGTCAGCAGGAGCAGTTCTTC. The chain recombines TRBV3-1 with TRBJ2-1; D is undetermined. V gave up 5 bases and J gave up 10 bases, with 18 bases separating them. CDR1 and CDR2 (germline): LGHDT, YNNKEL (reference sequence). This CDR3 has 14 amino acids.